The 3 T cell receptor beta chains given below trace back to one sample, sequenced in a study of post-analysis software for immune sequencing data. Study-wide points: TRBV segments more frequent in patients than in controls numbered about five and included TRBV5-6, TRBV5-1 and TRBV20-1.

These TCRs are of unknown antigen specificity. Tagging with unique molecular identifiers was a feature of the TCR beta cDNA libraries. TCRdb itself ran the PCR reads through MiXCR, one entry per CDR3 protein. The sample has approximately 630,000 distinct CDR3 sequences, 55% to 60% seen once. The sample comprised blood. These TCRs come from a girl aged 2 to 10 with multiple sclerosis.

V and J are TRBV10-3 and TRBJ2-5, with no clear D. The CDR3 spans 14 residues. The V gene lost 6 bases and the J gene lost 2 bases, with 13 bases spanning the gap. The germline CDR1 and CDR2 sequences are ENHRY and SYGVKD. CDR3 DNA: TGTGCCATCAGCTTTGCTCCCGTACAAGAGACCCAGTACTTC. Amino acid sequence: CAISFAPVQETQYF.

The rearrangement links TRBV21-1 to TRBJ2-5; no check of the table's D call, TRBD2, against the DNA was made. The DNA end is more similar to TRBJ2-7, so the J call may be wrong. TRBV21-1 is termed a pseudogene. The CDR3 runs 15 residues. In DNA, the CDR3 is TGTACCAGCAGCAGGCGGACTAGCGGGGTCTACGAGCAGTACTTC. It is translated as CTSSRRTSGVYEQYF.

This clonotype has just one count. This chain joins TRBV27 and TRBJ1-5; TRBD1 agrees at 8 bases. This CDR3 has 14 residues. Per the germline V gene, CDR1 is MNHEY and CDR2 is SMNVEV (reference sequence). J was trimmed by 2 bases and V by 8 bases; bases with no gene match: 5. CDR3 residues: CASRQGIGNQPQHF. The CDR3 bases are TGTGCCAGCCGACAGGGGATCGGCAATCAGCCCCAGCATTTT.